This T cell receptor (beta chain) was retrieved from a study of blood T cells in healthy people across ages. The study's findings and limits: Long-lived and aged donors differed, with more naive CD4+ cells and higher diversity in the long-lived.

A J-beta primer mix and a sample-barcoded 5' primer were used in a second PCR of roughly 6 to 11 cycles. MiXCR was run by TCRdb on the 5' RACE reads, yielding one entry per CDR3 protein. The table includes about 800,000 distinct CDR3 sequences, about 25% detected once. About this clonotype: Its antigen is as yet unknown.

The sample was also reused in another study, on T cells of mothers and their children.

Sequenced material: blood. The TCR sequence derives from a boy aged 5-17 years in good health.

This chain's CDR3 is CASSLTGSKDSPLHF. DNA for the CDR3: TGTGCCAGCAGCCTAACAGGATCGAAGGATTCACCCCTCCACTTT. The chain uses TRBV28 and TRBJ1-6; TRBD1 might be the D (5 bases). V shed 6 bases and J shed 8 bases, with 17 bases lying between them. From germline, CDR1 is MDHEN and CDR2 SYDVKM. This CDR3 spans 15 amino acids. Together with reference TRBV28 and TRBJ1-6, the CDR3 gives the full variable domain: DVKVTQSSRYLVKRTGEKVFLECVQDMDHENMFWYRQDPGLGLRLIYFSYDVKMKEKGDIPEGYSVSREKKERFSLILESASTNQTSMYLCASSLTGSKDSPLHFGNGTRLTVT.